A selection of T cell receptor beta chains follows, all from one sample in a study of PD-L1 blockade in urothelial cancer. This table comes from immunoSEQ multiplex PCR, and its TCRdb copy is limited to in-frame clones, with some not included. The sample includes about 52,000 clones, around 75% seen only once; the top ten take approximately 3.8%. The sequenced sample was PBMCs, obtained around atezolizumab (anti-PD-L1) treatment. Every receptor here comes from an older man with urothelial cancer. Both conserved end residues are part of each CDR3. D genes are given only for firm matches. For some rows the clone size is stated as once, few or many, or as a class when expanded; others skip it.

size	V	D	J	DNA	CDR3
.	TRBV5-1	.	TRBJ2-1	TGCGCCAGCAGCTACCCGGACTACGCAAATGAGCAGTTCTTC	CASSYPDYANEQFF
.	TRBV7-9	.	TRBJ2-2	TGTGCCAGCAGCCGGCGACAGATCACCGGGGAGCTGTTTTTT	CASSRRQITGELFF
.	TRBV4-2	.	TRBJ1-2	TGTGCCAGCAGTTCTAGGTCCTATGGCTACACCTTC	CASSSRSYGYTF
.	TRBV5-4	TRBD1	TRBJ2-6	TGTGCCAGCAGCTTGGGGGGACAGTCTCCTCTCGGGGCCAACGTCCTGACTTTC	CASSLGGQSPLGANVLTF
.	TRBV7-8	.	TRBJ2-3	TGTGCCAGCAGCGTCCGGACAAACACAGATACGCAGTATTTT	CASSVRTNTDTQYF
.	TRBV11-2	.	TRBJ1-1	TGTGCCAGCAGCTTACGTTCGGCAGGCGCAATGAACACTGAAGCTTTCTTT	CASSLRSAGAMNTEAFF
.	TRBV19	.	TRBJ2-5	TGTGCCAGTAGGGAAGGAGGGGGGGAAGAGACCCAGTACTTC	CASREGGGEETQYF
.	TRBV5-4	.	TRBJ1-2	TGTGCCAGCAGCTTGGATGCAGGGCGGAATGGCTACACCTTC	CASSLDAGRNGYTF
once	TRBV15	.	TRBJ2-7	TGTGCCACCAGCAGAGATAGAGGCAGGGCAGCCTACGAGCAGTACTTC	CATSRDRGRAAYEQYF
.	TRBV5-5	.	TRBJ1-3	TGTGCCAGCAGCGACACAGGGATCTCTGGAAACACCATATATTTT	CASSDTGISGNTIYF
.	TRBV28	.	TRBJ1-6	TGTGCCAGCAGTTTCGACAGAAACCTCCACTTT	CASSFDRNLHF
few	TRBV19	.	TRBJ2-3	TGTGCCAGTAGTACCACCAGGGCGCTCACAGATACGCAGTATTTT	CASSTTRALTDTQYF
once	TRBV19	.	TRBJ1-5	TGTGCCAGTAGTTCCGATCGAACCGGTGGTCGGTGGACTCGCGGCAATCAGCCCCAGCATTTT	CASSSDRTGGRWTRGNQPQHF
few	TRBV27	TRBD2	TRBJ2-2	TGTGCCAGCAGTTTCTTGGGGGGGGGTAGCTACACCGGGGAGCTGTTTTTT	CASSFLGGGSYTGELFF
.	TRBV7-2	.	TRBJ2-3	TGTGCCAGCAGCTTGACAGTAAGGACAGATACGCAGTATTTT	CASSLTVRTDTQYF
.	TRBV5-8	TRBD1	TRBJ2-7	TGTGCCAGCAGCTTGGGGACCCCAGGGGGTTACTTC	CASSLGTPGGYF
.	TRBV10-1	TRBD1	TRBJ2-7	TGCGCCAGCAGGGGTGTGGCTTGTTGGCAGGGGGCTTACGAGCAGTACTTC	CASRGVACWQGAYEQYF
.	TRBV5-5	TRBD2	TRBJ2-5	TGTGCCAGCAGTCGCACCGGGACTAGCGGACAAGAGACCCAGTACTTC	CASSRTGTSGQETQYF
.	TRBV4-2	.	TRBJ1-4	TGTGCCAGCAGCCAAGCTCAACAGGGAAATGAAAAACTGTTTTTT	CASSQAQQGNEKLFF
.	TRBV7-2	TRBD2	TRBJ2-7	TGTGCCAGCAGCTTAGAGGGGACTAGAGGTGGCGAGCAGTACTTC	CASSLEGTRGGEQYF
.	TRBV7-9	.	TRBJ2-7	TGTGCCAGCAGCTCCGACCAGGGGTTGAGAGTCTACGAGCAGTACTTC	CASSSDQGLRVYEQYF
.	TRBV19	TRBD1	TRBJ1-5	TGTGCCACCACACTCGGAATGAAAATCGGACAGGGGGCTTGGGGCAATCAGCCCCAGCATTTT	CATTLGMKIGQGAWGNQPQHF
once	TRBV5-1	.	TRBJ1-6	TGCGCCAGCAGCTCGGGACTGGATAATTCACCCCTCCACTTT	CASSSGLDNSPLHF
.	TRBV9	.	TRBJ2-6	TGTGCCAGCAGCCCCGAGGGTGCATGGGCCAACGTCCTGACTTTC	CASSPEGAWANVLTF
.	TRBV21-1	.	TRBJ2-7	TGTGCCAGCAGCAACGCGGACAGCTCGCCTTTC	CASSNADSSPF
.	TRBV7-2	.	TRBJ2-2	TGTGCCAGCAGCTCCAACAGGGACACCGGGGAGCTGTTTTTT	CASSSNRDTGELFF
.	TRBV4-3	TRBD1	TRBJ2-3	TGCGCCAGCAGCCAAGACATCGACAGGGGACGCGCAGATACGCAGTATTTT	CASSQDIDRGRADTQYF
.	TRBV5-1	TRBD1	TRBJ2-2	TGCGCCAGCAGCTTGGGGGACAGGGGGCGCGAAACCGGGGAGCTGTTTTTT	CASSLGDRGRETGELFF
.	TRBV7-8	.	TRBJ2-5	TGTGCCAGCAGCTTAGAAGTCGACACCAAGACCCAGTACTTC	CASSLEVDTKTQYF
few	TRBV4-3	TRBD1	TRBJ2-3	TGCGCCAGCAGTCCCCGGACAGGGGATACGCAGTATTTT	CASSPRTGDTQYF
.	TRBV4-2	TRBD1	TRBJ1-2	TGTGCCAGCAGCCAAGACAGGGGGTCCTCGATTGGCTACACCTTC	CASSQDRGSSIGYTF
.	TRBV28	.	TRBJ1-1	TGTGCCAGCACCCCGGGAGTAAGGAAAAAAGCTTTCTTT	CASTPGVRKKAFF